These 14 T cell receptor beta chains were all obtained from the same sample, sequenced in a study of CD8+CD57+ T cells in acquired aplastic anemia. TCR beta VDJ and CDR3 were profiled, and genomic DNA was the template. One entry per CDR3 protein results from TCRdb running MiXCR on the reads. The data contain about 200,000 distinct CDR3 sequences, approximately 35% of them singletons. Source material: sorted CD4+, CD8+, or CD8+CD57+ T cells (not recorded which) from PBMCs. Every receptor here comes from a human donor in good health, serving as a control.

There are many counts of this clonotype. This rearrangement joins TRBV4-2 to TRBJ1-2; tentative D call: TRBD1 (5 bases). Per germline, CDR1 LGHNA and CDR2 YNFKEQ. V lost 2 bases to trimming and J lost 4 bases, with 11 bases between them. This CDR3 is 14 amino acids long. The CDR3 DNA reads TGTGCCAGCAGCCAAAGTGACAGATCCTATGGCTACACCTTC. Translation gives CASSQSDRSYGYTF.

This clonotype has ten or more counts. The chain combines TRBV7-9 with TRBJ2-7; a weak D match, TRBD1 (6 bases). The ends were cut back, 4 bases at V and 3 bases at J, with 13 bases in the middle. From germline, CDR1 is SEHNR and CDR2 FQNEAQ (reference sequence). CDR3 length equals 14 residues. The DNA for the CDR3 is TGTGCCAGCAGCTCAAATACAGGGAGCTACGAGCAGTACTTC. Translation: CASSSNTGSYEQYF.

This clonotype came up many times. This chain joins TRBV5-5 and TRBJ2-7; 11 positions agree with TRBD1. The V gene end was trimmed by 4 bases and the J gene end by 3 bases; junction bases not matched to a gene: 3. The CDR3 consists of 14 residues. CDR1 and CDR2 (germline): SGHKS, YYEKEE (reference sequence). CDR3 sequence: CASSQGTGGYEQYF. DNA for the CDR3: TGTGCCAGCAGCCAAGGGACAGGGGGCTACGAGCAGTACTTC.

For this clonotype: Being one base from a much bigger clone, this may be a read error. This rearrangement joins TRBV20-1 to TRBJ1-2; 9 nucleotides match TRBD1. The CDR3 contains 15 residues. The germline CDR1 and CDR2 sequences are DFQATT and SNEGSKA (reference sequence). Here the CDR3 reads CGARASVDRGSGYTF. CDR3 sequence (DNA): TGCGGTGCTAGAGCTTCGGTAGACAGGGGGAGTGGCTACACCTTC.

This clonotype appeared many times. The rearrangement uses TRBV9 and TRBJ2-3; D is unclear. CDR1 and CDR2 from the germline V gene are SGDLS and YYNGEE. This CDR3 has 13 residues. Between the trimmed V and J ends, which lost 6 bases and 2 bases, there was a span of 10 bases. The DNA for the CDR3 is TGTGCCAGCATACTGGTGGTCACAGATACGCAGTATTTT. Translated, it gives CASILVVTDTQYF.

In its sample, this clonotype was seen many times. V gene TRBV19 combines with J gene TRBJ1-6; D unresolved. The CDR3 covers 14 residues. V was shortened by 1 base and J by 5 bases, with 6 bases between the two germline ends. Germline values: CDR1 LNHDA, CDR2 SQIVND (reference sequence). CDR3 sequence: CASSIAGNNSPLHF. DNA for the CDR3: TGTGCCAGTAGTATAGCTGGAAATAATTCACCCCTCCACTTT.

This clonotype occurred many times. The genes are TRBV6-4 and TRBJ2-1; D gene uncertain. V was cut by 7 bases and J by 4 bases, with 5 bases left in between. CDR1 and CDR2 (germline): MRHNA, SNTAGT. The length of the CDR3 is 11 residues. The CDR3, as DNA: TGTGCCAGCAACCGTTACAATGAGCAGTTCTTC. Amino acid sequence: CASNRYNEQFF.

This clonotype was counted once. With a much larger clone just one base away, this may be a read error. The genes are TRBV11-1 and TRBJ1-1; no clear D. CDR1 and CDR2 (germline): SGHAT, FQDESV (reference sequence). V shed 4 bases and J shed 1 base, with 19 bases lying between them. The CDR3 consists of 17 residues. The CDR3, as DNA: TGTGCCAGCAGCTCATTGATGATAGGGCAGTCGAACACTGAAGCTTTCTTT. It translates to CASSSLMIGQSNTEAFF.

This clonotype was counted at least ten times. V gene TRBV29-1 combines with J gene TRBJ1-1; 10 nucleotides align to TRBD1. Germline-derived CDR1 and CDR2 are SQVTM and ANQGSEA. CDR3 length equals 13 residues. The CDR3: CRGQGYWHTEAFF. The CDR3, as DNA: TGCAGGGGACAGGGGTATTGGCACACTGAAGCTTTCTTT.

This clonotype was recorded at least ten times. The genes are TRBV2 and TRBJ1-6, with D perhaps matching TRBD1 (5 bases). In germline, CDR1 is SNHLY, CDR2 FYNNEI. There are 15 residues in the CDR3. V dropped 3 bases and J dropped 8 bases, with 14 bases sitting between them. CDR3 residues: CASSDIGGGYSPLHF. DNA for the CDR3: TGTGCCAGCAGTGATATCGGGGGTGGTTATTCACCCCTCCACTTT.

This clonotype was seen ten or more times. The V and J genes are TRBV7-9 and TRBJ2-5; TRBD2 agrees at 7 bases. CDR3 length: 13 amino acids. After removal of 5 bases from V and 5 bases from J, the junction contained 5 bases not matched to a gene. Germline lookup yields CDR1 SEHNR and CDR2 FQNEAQ (reference sequence). The CDR3 loop reads CASSRSGAETQYF. CDR3 DNA sequence: TGTGCCAGCAGCCGGAGCGGGGCGGAGACCCAGTACTTC.

This clonotype has ten or more counts. The chain links TRBV2 to TRBJ2-7; TRBD2 agrees at 10 bases. Germline V gene data show CDR1 as SNHLY and CDR2 as FYNNEI. V shed 6 bases, J shed 6 bases, and the junction held 11 bases outside the gene matches. This CDR3 has 15 amino acids. Here the CDR3 reads CASREQAGGPGEQYF. CDR3 nucleotide sequence: TGTGCCAGCAGAGAGCAAGCGGGAGGGCCGGGCGAGCAGTACTTC.

This sequence joins TRBV10-3 and TRBJ1-5, with 7 bases fitting TRBD1. J lost 3 bases, V lost 2 bases, and 4 bases had no gene match. The germline CDR1 and CDR2 sequences are ENHRY and SYGVKD. CDR3 size: 15 residues. The CDR3 DNA is TGTGCCATCAGTGAGGGGGGGACAGTCAATCAGCCCCAGCATTTT. This codes for CAISEGGTVNQPQHF.

This clonotype appeared once. This chain uses TRBV29-1 with TRBJ2-7; maybe TRBD2 (5 bases). This CDR3 comprises 14 residues. Germline V CDR1 and CDR2: SQVTM, ANQGSEA. Trimming shortened V by 7 bases and J by 3 bases, and 19 bases separated the two germline ends. The CDR3 loop reads CSAGEASIRYEQYF. Written as DNA, the CDR3 is TGCAGCGCTGGGGAAGCTAGCATCCGCTACGAGCAGTACTTC.